This TCR beta chain derives from a study of blood T cell repertoires in COVID-19 (dated by TCRdb to about 2020). For the study in its entirety: Samples covering the acute and convalescent phases of COVID-19 were provided by collaborators in the United States, Italy and Spain. The material from the prospective study consisted of cDNA or gDNA derived from T cells, B-cell-depleted T cells, or PBMCs. Deeply sampled blood TCRbeta repertoires from subjects exposed to, actively infected with, or recovered from COVID-19 were included in the dataset. The repertoires were released in a freely available public database meant as a resource for research on the immune response to SARS-CoV-2. The samples were drawn from the first 160 participants of the ongoing ImmuneRACE study and from more than 1,000 subjects provided by 6 global collaborators. Sample metadata almost always included a de-identified subject ID, COVID-19 status, age in years and sex. Where available, HLA class I and class II types were obtained from metadata supplied by the sample provider rather than from assay-based typing. Summary of the overall study and its limitations: The amount of clinical and demographic metadata varied by source and participant and was provided uncurated.

The immunoSEQ Assay, a bias-controlled multiplex PCR, was used to amplify TCRbeta CDR3 regions from genomic DNA. The paper's processing steps were these. The number of nucleated cells in each sample was estimated from the amplification of reference gene primers within the assay. To quantify the absolute abundance of each unique TCRbeta CDR3 rearrangement, sequence reads were collapsed and filtered. For each sample, productive Simpson clonality was calculated as the square root of Simpson's diversity index across productive rearrangements. TCRdb re-hosts the immuneACCESS table, in-frame sequences only. Its copies lack some clones; in the studies checked, an unresolved V gene accounts for under half of them, and the cause for the rest is not known. That table furnishes V, J and clone size, whereas the DNA furnished D and trimming. Across this sample there are about 100,000 clones, with 80% to 95% seen only once. Together, the top ten hold 5.7% of the sample.

V and J are trimmed by 8 bases and 7 bases, and the gene matches miss 16 bases of the junction. The germline V gene (reference sequence) gives CDR1 as PRHDT and CDR2 as FYEKMQ. The CDR3 runs 15 amino acids, cysteine and phenylalanine included. Left in the record is the CDR3 DNA by itself, 45 bases read in frame from the first base. Whole blood was collected in K2EDTA tubes by collaborating institutions according to the institutions' own protocols. For TCRbeta analysis, collaborators shipped samples as frozen whole blood, isolated PBMCs, or DNA extracted from either of those sample types. As regards this clone: This receptor's antigen is unknown. No clone much larger than this one lies a single base away; base qualities are absent.

The receptor comes from a man between 70 and 80 years old with acute or convalescent COVID-19. The sequencing input was peripheral blood. The chain is made from TRBV13 and TRBJ1-1; 7 nucleotides in the junction match TRBD1. The CDR3 reads as follows: CASGVSGGVRGEAFF. The DNA sequence is given as TGTGCCAGCGGGGTATCAGGGGGAGTTCGGGGTGAAGCTTTCTTT.